This TCR beta chain was captured in a study of cytomegalovirus exposure and HLA in healthy donors. This CDR3 spans 15 amino acids. Germline-derived CDR1 and CDR2 are LNHNV and YYDKDF (reference sequence). The junction had 5 bases not matched to a gene; V was cut back by 1 base and J by 5 bases. 60 Vbeta and 13 Jbeta primers were used in PCR. The data were produced by immunoSEQ multiplex PCR, yet TCRdb's version contains in-frame clones alone and is incomplete. This table holds 60,000 to 85,000 clones. The sequence was obtained from a man aged 50-59 years in good health and CMV-seropositive. What was sequenced was PBMCs. The chain joins TRBV15 to TRBJ2-7; 10 nucleotides align to TRBD1. DNA of the CDR3: TGTGCCACCAGCAGAGTCCGGGACAGGGGTAACGAGCAGTACTTC. It is translated as CATSRVRDRGNEQYF.